The sequence of this T cell receptor (beta chain) was determined in a study of blood T cell repertoires in COVID-19. Study-wide background: Samples taken during acute and convalescent COVID-19 were collected in the United States, Italy and Spain. PBMCs, B-cell-depleted T cells, or T cells were the source of the cDNA or gDNA that made up the material.

The CDR3 covers 13 residues. Germline V CDR1 and CDR2: SQVTM, ANQGSEA. Trimming took off 7 bases at V and 0 bases at J, with 12 bases between the two ends. Original processing methods: From reference gene primer amplification, estimates of nucleated cell counts were derived. Measured with immunoSEQ multiplex PCR; TCRdb has only the in-frame clones, and not every one. The V and J calls and clone size are taken from that table; D and trimming were inferred from the DNA. The table lists roughly 53,000 clones, nearly 90% of them singletons. Sequencing input: peripheral blood. This clonotype originated in a man aged 55 to 70 with acute or convalescent COVID-19. The V and J genes are TRBV29-1 and TRBJ1-1; D is ambiguous. The CDR3 DNA sequence: TGCAGCGCACGGAAACAGTTGAACACTGAAGCTTTCTTT. It specifies CSARKQLNTEAFF.